The clone carrying this T cell receptor beta chain was counted between two and nine times. The antigen is undetermined. The sample is drawn from a study of cytomegalovirus exposure and HLA in healthy donors. Study-level findings and limits: With high specificity and sensitivity, the classifier reportedly diagnosed cytomegalovirus status. A later look showed TCR association rates differing by HLA locus, highest for DRB1 and lowest for HLA-C. According to a later analysis, most TCR beta chains associated with CMV appeared HLA-restricted.

Primers included in the PCR were 60 Vbeta and 13 Jbeta primers. In the source study's methods: Some 80 million unique TCR beta chains, roughly 10 million shared, were counted in a later analysis. TCRdb's table, derived via immunoSEQ multiplex PCR, lists solely in-frame clones and lacks some. V, J and clone size reflect that table, while D and trimming were determined from the DNA. The repertoire holds more than 95,000 clones, roughly a tenth seen once, with 4.5% to 5% in the top ten. This receptor was identified in a woman aged 18 to 35 in good health and CMV-seropositive. The material sequenced was PBMCs.

CDR3 sequence: CASIDRGDSYEQYF. The CDR3 nucleotides are TGTGCCAGCATCGACAGGGGTGATTCCTACGAGCAGTACTTC. This sequence joins TRBV28 and TRBJ2-7, with TRBD1 identical over 8 bases. The CDR3 has 14 residues. From germline, CDR1 is MDHEN and CDR2 SYDVKM. V lost 7 bases to trimming and J lost 1 base; unmatched junction nucleotides: 6.